Listed here are 7 T cell receptor beta chains from one sample, sequenced in a study of blood T cells in healthy people across ages. Primed by a sample-barcoded 5' primer and a J-beta primer mix, a second PCR proceeded for roughly 6 to 12 cycles. In TCRdb, the 5' RACE reads were re-called with MiXCR into one record per CDR3 protein. The sample records around 700,000 distinct CDR3 sequences, roughly 25% being singletons. This same sample was also taken into another study, of T cells of mothers and their children.

The specimen sequenced was blood. These receptors came from a boy younger than 18 in good health.

The V and J genes are TRBV12-3 or TRBV12-4 and TRBJ1-1, with 8 nucleotides matching TRBD1. CDR3 length: 16 residues. The J segment lost 0 bases and the V segment lost 6 bases, leaving 9 bases of the junction unmatched. CDR3 in amino acids: CASSQTGEGMNTEAFF. The CDR3 nucleotides read TGTGCCAGCAGCCAGACAGGGGAGGGGATGAACACTGAAGCTTTCTTT.

The sample holds a few counts of this clonotype. The genes are TRBV11-2 and TRBJ2-1, with 14 bases lining up with TRBD2. V was pared by 4 bases and J by 9 bases, with 8 bases of the junction left unmatched. The length of the CDR3 is 16 residues. Germline V lookup: CDR1 SGHAT, CDR2 FQNNGV. The CDR3 nucleotides are TGTGCCAGCAGCTCGGGACTAGCGGGAGCTTTGGGTGAGCAGTTCTTC. Protein: CASSSGLAGALGEQFF.

V and J are TRBV28 and TRBJ2-5; D is perhaps TRBD1 (6 bases). The J call is in doubt because the DNA end fits TRBJ2-7 better. The CDR3 length is 13 residues. CDR1 and CDR2 (germline): MDHEN, SYDVKM. The DNA for the CDR3 is TGTGCCAGCAGCGAAGGGACACCCTACGAGCAGTACTTC. It is translated as CASSEGTPYEQYF.

The chain couples TRBV7-9 to TRBJ2-4, with D perhaps matching TRBD1 (6 bases). The CDR3 extends over 19 amino acids. Germline CDR1 SEHNR, CDR2 FQNEAQ (reference sequence). V shed 3 bases and J shed 1 base, with 22 bases lying between them. The CDR3: CASSFYAQGLPGAKNIQYF. CDR3 sequence (DNA): TGTGCCAGCAGCTTTTATGCTCAGGGGCTCCCCGGGGCCAAAAACATTCAGTACTTC.

This chain links TRBV6-1 with TRBJ2-3; 7 bases agree with TRBD1. V gave up 4 bases and J gave up 0 bases; unmatched junction bases: 7. Germline CDR1 and CDR2: MNHNS and SASEGT. This CDR3 is 16 amino acids long. CDR3 bases: TGTGCCAGCAGTGTATTTCCGGGACAGAGCACAGATACGCAGTATTTT. Its translation: CASSVFPGQSTDTQYF.

The V and J genes are TRBV15 and TRBJ2-3, with 9 bases matching TRBD1. The CDR3 contains 15 residues. Per the germline V gene, CDR1 is LNHNV and CDR2 is YYDKDF (reference sequence). V lost 5 bases, J lost 4 bases, and 7 bases stayed unmatched. The CDR3 region is CATSPGTGISDTQYF. The CDR3 nucleotides are TGTGCCACCAGCCCCGGGACAGGGATATCAGATACGCAGTATTTT.

The V gene is TRBV9, the J gene TRBJ2-1, with D unclear. Germline loops: CDR1 SGDLS, CDR2 YYNGEE. V lost 0 bases to trimming and J lost 3 bases, with 7 bases between them. The CDR3 is 14 amino acids. The CDR3 DNA sequence: TGTGCCAGCAGCGTAGATACAAACTACAATGAGCAGTTCTTC. Its protein is CASSVDTNYNEQFF. The full variable domain, with the rest looked up from reference TRBV9 and TRBJ2-1, is DSGVTQTPKHLITATGQRVTLRCSPRSGDLSVYWYQQSLDQGLQFLIQYYNGEERAKGNILERFSAQQFPDLHSELNLSSLELGDSALYFCASSVDTNYNEQFFGPGTRLTVL.